This entry lists 32 T cell receptor beta chains sequenced from one sample in a study of CD8 T cells in ankylosing spondylitis (dated by TCRdb to about 2017). What the study reported, not specific to this receptor: Blood from ankylosing spondylitis patients appeared to be characterized by a TCR beta motif made up of eight highly homologous amino acid variants.

The library came from 5' RACE. Instrument used: Illumina HiSeq 2500. TCRdb reprocessed the public reads (quality trimming at Q25 with fastp, clone calling with MiXCR) and kept in-frame beta chains. For every CDR3 protein sequence, its rows merge into one entry that carries the most common genes and DNA. Within this sample are around 440,000 distinct CDR3 sequences, with 15% to 20% of them counted one time only. The ten largest clones take up just over 1% of the sample. What these receptors recognize is not known. Sequencing was carried out using blood, either unsorted or a sorted T cell fraction (not recorded which). All receptors come from a male donor with ankylosing spondylitis.

This clonotype was seen only a few times. This chain connects TRBV10-2 to TRBJ2-2, with 8 bases identical to TRBD2. From germline, CDR1 is WSHSY and CDR2 SAAADI. J was trimmed by 5 bases and V by 6 bases; bases with no gene match: 8. The length of the CDR3 is 15 residues. This CDR3 reads CASRTSGGGTGELFF. The DNA of the CDR3 is TGCGCCAGCAGGACTTCCGGGGGGGGGACCGGGGAGCTGTTTTTT.

This clonotype was found once. The CDR3, as DNA: TGTGCCAGCAGCTTTGGGGACAGGGGCTCTAATTCACCCCTCCACTTT. Translated, it gives CASSFGDRGSNSPLHF. The chain is built from TRBV7-2 and TRBJ1-6; 10 bases are shared with TRBD1. Germline V CDR1 and CDR2: SGHTA, FQGNSA. The CDR3 is 16 residues long. Losses at the gene ends were 3 bases for V and 6 bases for J; bases not matched to a gene: 5.

In its sample, this clonotype was seen many times. The chain couples TRBV12-3 or TRBV12-4 to TRBJ1-5; 9 nucleotides agree with TRBD1. This CDR3 has 14 residues. V lost 5 bases to trimming and J lost 9 bases; unmatched junction nucleotides: 8. The DNA for the CDR3 is TGTGCCAGCAGTAACCTCCCGGGACAGGGGCCCCAGCATTTT. Amino acids: CASSNLPGQGPQHF.

This clonotype has a handful of counts. V usage is TRBV25-1 and J usage is TRBJ1-1, with D possibly matching TRBD1 (6 bases). This CDR3 is 14 amino acids long. The germline V gene has CDR1 MGHDK and CDR2 SYGVNS. The ends were cut back, 1 base at V and 10 bases at J, with 16 bases in the middle. In DNA, the CDR3 is TGTGCCAGCAGTGAATCGGGGCGGGGGGCGGTAGCTTTCTTT. Protein product: CASSESGRGAVAFF.

J is TRBJ1-1 and V is TRBV10-3, with TRBD1 identical over 7 bases. V shed 5 bases and J 0 bases; nucleotides not matched to a gene: 6. This CDR3 is built from 15 residues. In germline, CDR1 is ENHRY, CDR2 SYGVKD. CDR3 sequence (DNA): TGTGCCATCAGTAGAGCACAGGGGATGAACACTGAAGCTTTCTTT. The encoded protein is CAISRAQGMNTEAFF.

The chain employs TRBV20-1 and TRBJ2-4, with D maybe TRBD2 (5 bases). The CDR3 length is 13 residues. Germline V CDR1 and CDR2: DFQATT, SNEGSKA (reference sequence). The ends were cut back, 2 bases at V and 2 bases at J, with 7 bases in the middle. CDR3 residues: CSARSGSKNIQYF. The CDR3 nucleotides are TGCAGTGCTAGAAGCGGTTCCAAAAACATTCAGTACTTC.

This clonotype was seen a handful of times. J is TRBJ2-1 and V is TRBV28; D gene unclear. In germline, CDR1 is MDHEN, CDR2 SYDVKM. The CDR3 loop spans 16 amino acids. Trimming shortened V by 1 base and J by 2 bases, and 12 bases separated the two germline ends. CDR3 nucleotides: TGTGCCAGCAGTTTATTAAGTACAGTAACCTACAATGAGCAGTTCTTC. It yields the protein CASSLLSTVTYNEQFF.

The chain carries TRBV7-2 and TRBJ1-6; a weak D match, TRBD1 (5 bases). The germline V gene encodes CDR1 SGHTA and CDR2 FQGNSA. Trimming cost V 2 bases and J 4 bases, with 9 bases left between them. CDR3 length equals 15 residues. The CDR3 region is CASSLRDGYNSPLHF. The CDR3 nucleotides are TGTGCCAGCAGCTTACGGGACGGATATAATTCACCCCTCCACTTT.

This clonotype was seen ten or more times. V and J are TRBV6-2 or TRBV6-3 and TRBJ1-1, with D hard to call. Trimming took off 4 bases at V and 0 bases at J, with 12 bases between the two ends. The germline gives CDR1 MNHEY, CDR2 SVGEGT. CDR3 length: 15 amino acids. The CDR3 sequence: CASSSQYGLNTEAFF. DNA of the CDR3: TGTGCCAGCAGTTCGCAGTATGGATTGAACACTGAAGCTTTCTTT.

The CDR3 bases are TGCAGCGTTGAAGAAGCTTTCTTT. This sequence encodes CSVEEAFF. The J gene is TRBJ1-1, the V gene TRBV29-1; D is undetermined. The CDR3 has 8 residues. Germline V gene data show CDR1 as SQVTM and CDR2 as ANQGSEA. V was clipped by 0 bases and J by 10 bases, with 0 bases between them.

This clonotype was seen more than once but under ten times. The chain combines TRBV12-3 or TRBV12-4 with TRBJ2-1; 10 bases align to TRBD2. This CDR3 spans 17 amino acids. Germline trimming cut 0 bases from V and 5 bases from J; bases unmatched to any gene: 7. CDR3 DNA sequence: TGTGCCAGCAGTTTAGCGCCTAGCGGGAGTTCGGACAATGAGCAGTTCTTC. This translates into CASSLAPSGSSDNEQFF.

This clonotype was seen a handful of times. The rearrangement uses TRBV10-3 and TRBJ1-1, with D unresolved. The CDR3 length is 14 residues. Germline-derived CDR1 and CDR2 are ENHRY and SYGVKD. Trimming left V 6 bases short and J 3 bases short, with 14 bases between. CDR3 protein: CAISRLLEDTEAFF. The CDR3 nucleotides are TGTGCCATCAGCCGCTTACTCGAGGACACTGAAGCTTTCTTT.

This clonotype was seen many times. The chain's CDR3 is CASSRDRADTQYF. CDR3 bases: TGTGCCAGCAGCCGCGACAGGGCAGATACGCAGTATTTT. This sequence joins TRBV7-2 and TRBJ2-3; 7 bases agree with TRBD1. This CDR3 has 13 amino acids. Unmatched junction bases numbered 3, after V lost 5 bases and J lost 4 bases. Germline-derived CDR1 and CDR2 are SGHTA and FQGNSA.

The chain recombines TRBV6-6 with TRBJ2-3; 8 bases match TRBD1. Germline CDR1 MNHNY, CDR2 SVGAGI (reference sequence). This CDR3 region has 13 residues. The trim removed 6 bases at V and 5 bases at J, leaving 4 bases unmatched. The CDR3 sequence: CASRIQGEDTQYF. CDR3 nucleotide sequence: TGTGCCAGCAGGATACAGGGGGAAGATACGCAGTATTTT.

The rearrangement uses TRBV4-2 and TRBJ2-4; D might be TRBD2 (5 bases). Germline CDR1 is LGHNA and CDR2 is YNFKEQ. There are 16 residues in the CDR3. The ends were cut back, 1 base at V and 0 bases at J, with 10 bases in the middle. Here the CDR3 DNA reads TGTGCCAGCAGCCAAGGGACTCAGCTAGCCAAAAACATTCAGTACTTC. Its protein is CASSQGTQLAKNIQYF.

The chain is built from TRBV20-1 and TRBJ2-7, with a possible D match to TRBD1 (6 bases). The germline V gene encodes CDR1 DFQATT and CDR2 SNEGSKA (reference sequence). V was pared by 3 bases and J by 3 bases, with 15 bases between. This CDR3 contains 14 residues. The DNA for the CDR3 is TGCAGTGCTAGCCTGAGGACAGCCCTCTACGAGCAGTACTTC. Encoded protein: CSASLRTALYEQYF.

The genes are TRBV6-4 and TRBJ2-1; D ambiguous. CDR1 and CDR2 from the germline V gene are MRHNA and SNTAGT. V dropped 2 bases and J dropped 3 bases, with 8 bases sitting between them. This CDR3 is 14 amino acids long. The CDR3 reads CASSDADHYNEQFF. The CDR3 nucleotides are TGTGCCAGCAGTGACGCAGATCACTACAATGAGCAGTTCTTC.

The CDR3 bases are TGCAGCTTAAGCGGGGGGCCCCGAGATACGCAGTATTTT. Its protein is CSLSGGPRDTQYF. V gene TRBV20-1 combines with J gene TRBJ2-3; TRBD2 matches at 9 bases. The germline V gene encodes CDR1 DFQATT and CDR2 SNEGSKA (reference sequence). CDR3 length equals 13 residues.

This clonotype has more than one count but fewer than ten. V and J are TRBV7-9 and TRBJ2-2, with 8 positions matching TRBD1. The CDR3 contains 16 residues. In germline, CDR1 is SEHNR, CDR2 FQNEAQ (reference sequence). The V segment lost 4 bases and the J segment 4 bases; nucleotides outside the gene matches: 8. CDR3 protein: CASSSSPRGPTGELFF. In DNA form, the CDR3 reads TGTGCCAGCAGCTCTAGCCCCAGGGGGCCCACCGGGGAGCTGTTTTTT.

Only a few counts were recorded for this clonotype. This chain connects TRBV11-2 to TRBJ1-4, with D possibly being TRBD1 (6 bases). From germline, CDR1 is SGHAT and CDR2 FQNNGV. Trimming took 5 bases from V and 5 from J, leaving 18 bases between them. This CDR3 comprises 16 residues. CDR3 protein: CASSLKPGHVNEKLFF. CDR3 DNA: TGTGCCAGCAGCCTTAAACCGGGACACGTGAATGAAAAACTGTTTTTT.

This chain joins TRBV9 and TRBJ2-5, with TRBD2 matching over 9 bases. CDR3 length: 15 residues. Germline CDR1 and CDR2: SGDLS and YYNGEE. V lost 2 bases to trimming and J lost 4 bases; unmatched junction nucleotides: 6. CDR3 in amino acids: CASSVYGGRGETQYF. For the CDR3, the DNA is TGTGCCAGCAGCGTGTACGGCGGGAGGGGAGAGACCCAGTACTTC.

The V call is TRBV28, the J call TRBJ2-5; 8 bases agree with TRBD1. After removal of 3 bases from V and 5 bases from J, the junction contained 8 bases not matched to a gene. The CDR3 totals 15 residues. Per germline, CDR1 MDHEN and CDR2 SYDVKM. The CDR3 nucleotides are TGTGCCAGCAGTTTCAGACAGGGGCAGGGGGAGACCCAGTACTTC. It yields the protein CASSFRQGQGETQYF. Full variable domain (missing parts from reference TRBV28 and TRBJ2-5): DVKVTQSSRYLVKRTGEKVFLECVQDMDHENMFWYRQDPGLGLRLIYFSYDVKMKEKGDIPEGYSVSREKKERFSLILESASTNQTSMYLCASSFRQGQGETQYFGPGTRLLVL.

The V and J genes are TRBV5-1 and TRBJ2-1, with no clear D. Trimming left V 4 bases short and J 0 bases short, with 14 bases between. The CDR3 runs to 16 residues. Germline CDR1 is SGHRS and CDR2 is YFSETQ. CDR3 nucleotide sequence: TGCGCCAGCAGCCTGGTCTATAGCCCCTCCTACAATGAGCAGTTCTTC. Protein product: CASSLVYSPSYNEQFF.

In this sample, this clonotype turned up a few times. The V gene is TRBV7-8, the J gene TRBJ2-7, with unresolved D. Per germline, CDR1 SGHVS and CDR2 FQNEAQ. This CDR3 is built from 13 residues. V was pared by 3 bases and J by 1 base, with 7 bases between. CDR3: CASSFGPSYEQYF. CDR3 nucleotide sequence: TGTGCCAGCAGCTTTGGCCCTTCCTACGAGCAGTACTTC.

This clonotype was seen a handful of times. V gene TRBV20-1 combines with J gene TRBJ1-4; 7 bases line up with TRBD1. Per the germline V gene, CDR1 is DFQATT and CDR2 is SNEGSKA (reference sequence). The junction had 4 bases not matched to a gene; V was cut back by 3 bases and J by 6 bases. The CDR3 covers 13 residues. The CDR3 nucleotides read TGCAGTGCTAGGGGACAGTCGGATGAAAAACTGTTTTTT. It encodes CSARGQSDEKLFF.

This clonotype was seen many times. The chain joins TRBV5-1 to TRBJ1-1, with D hard to call. V was pared by 4 bases and J by 5 bases, with 15 bases between. The CDR3 runs to 14 residues. Germline assignment: CDR1 SGHRS and CDR2 YFSETQ. CDR3 residues: CASSRVALGTEAFF. In DNA, the CDR3 is TGCGCCAGCAGCCGTGTGGCCCTCGGGACTGAAGCTTTCTTT.

In DNA, the CDR3 is TGCAGTGCTGTATGGGGGAGGGCCAAATACGAGCAGTACTTC. Protein product: CSAVWGRAKYEQYF. The chain combines TRBV20-1 with TRBJ2-7; 7 bases agree with TRBD2. Germline values: CDR1 DFQATT, CDR2 SNEGSKA (reference sequence). J was trimmed by 4 bases and V by 5 bases; bases with no gene match: 11. The CDR3 loop spans 14 amino acids.

The CDR3 coding sequence is TGCGCCAGCAGCTTCGGACTAGCGGGAGCGAAGGACGAGCAGTACTTC. Translated, it gives CASSFGLAGAKDEQYF. The chain uses TRBV5-1 and TRBJ2-7, with 13 nucleotides matching TRBD2. Germline loops: CDR1 SGHRS, CDR2 YFSETQ. This CDR3 contains 16 residues. The trim removed 2 bases at V and 5 bases at J, leaving 7 bases unmatched. The whole variable domain, remainder taken from reference TRBV5-1 and TRBJ2-7, is KAGVTQTPRYLIKTRGQQVTLSCSPISGHRSVSWYQQTPGQGLQFLFEYFSETQRNKGNFPGRFSGRQFSNSRSEMNVSTLELGDSALYLCASSFGLAGAKDEQYFGPGTRLTVT.

This clonotype showed up just a few times. The chain employs TRBV6-1 and TRBJ1-2, with TRBD1 identical over 7 bases. V trimming: 7 bases; J trimming: 13 bases; junction bases outside the gene matches: 18. The germline V gene has CDR1 MNHNS and CDR2 SASEGT. The CDR3 contains 14 residues. The DNA of the CDR3 is TGTGCCAGCACCGACAGGGACACCCTGAGCCGGTCCACCTTC. Its translation: CASTDRDTLSRSTF.

This clonotype was picked up a small number of times. The chain links TRBV12-3 or TRBV12-4 to TRBJ1-2, with 8 bases that match TRBD1. V was pared by 3 bases and J by 4 bases, with 4 bases of the junction left unmatched. This CDR3 spans 14 amino acids. This chain's CDR3 is CASSLDRALYGYTF. The CDR3, as DNA: TGTGCCAGCAGTTTGGACAGGGCACTCTATGGCTACACCTTC.

The chain is built from TRBV7-8 and TRBJ1-6; no reliable D call. Trimming shortened V by 2 bases and J by 7 bases, and 18 bases separated the two germline ends. The CDR3 contains 17 residues. Germline assignment: CDR1 SGHVS and CDR2 FQNEAQ. In DNA, the CDR3 is TGTGCCAGCAGCTTACGAACTGGCGGACGGAGCAATTCACCCCTCCACTTT. Residues: CASSLRTGGRSNSPLHF.

The chain joins TRBV29-1 to TRBJ2-7; 7 nucleotides match TRBD2. CDR1 and CDR2 (germline): SQVTM, ANQGSEA. The CDR3 length is 12 residues. J gave up 0 bases and V 7 bases, and 3 bases lay outside the gene matches. In nucleotides, the CDR3 is TGCAGCGCCGGCGGGGGCTCCTACGAGCAGTACTTC. Amino acids: CSAGGGSYEQYF.